Each of the 30 T cell receptor beta chains below was sequenced from the same sample in a study of blood T cell repertoires in COVID-19. The assay was immunoSEQ multiplex PCR, and TCRdb's table has in-frame clones only and misses some. The data contain some 270,000 clones, 75% to 95% of them seen just once; the ten biggest clones take up 2.8%. Material for sequencing was PBMCs or T cells enriched from blood (not recorded which). The receptor source for this set is a man aged 35-49 years who had been exposed to COVID-19.

This clone was counted once. J is TRBJ2-2 and V is TRBV28, with a tentative D call TRBD2 (6 bases). CDR3 length: 14 residues. Germline V gene data show CDR1 as MDHEN and CDR2 as SYDVKM. Trimming stripped 5 bases from V and 2 bases from J, with 9 bases between. This CDR3 reads CASSNSGNTGELFF. In nucleotides, the CDR3 is TGTGCCAGCAGTAATAGCGGTAACACCGGGGAGCTGTTTTTT.

Written as DNA, the CDR3 is TGCAGCGTTTCGTACGGGACAGAGAATTCACCCCTCCACTTT. Amino acids: CSVSYGTENSPLHF. The chain couples TRBV29-1 to TRBJ1-6; TRBD1 agrees at 7 bases. Per germline, CDR1 SQVTM and CDR2 ANQGSEA. The length of the CDR3 is 14 residues. The V and J ends lost 5 bases and 7 bases, in that order; junction bases with no gene match: 8.

This rearrangement joins TRBV30 to TRBJ1-2; D gene uncertain. V was clipped by 0 bases and J by 5 bases, with 7 bases between them. There are 12 residues in the CDR3. Germline CDR1 is GTSNPN and CDR2 is SVGIG (reference sequence). The CDR3 spells CAWSVELYGYTF. The CDR3 coding sequence is TGTGCCTGGAGTGTGGAGTTATATGGCTACACCTTC.

The chain employs TRBV11-2 and TRBJ2-5; 8 nucleotides agree with TRBD2. The CDR3 length is 14 residues. Germline values: CDR1 SGHAT, CDR2 FQNNGV. The trim removed 5 bases at V and 1 base at J, leaving 3 bases unmatched. This CDR3 is CASSMTSVQETQYF. The CDR3 nucleotides read TGTGCCAGCAGCATGACTAGCGTCCAAGAGACCCAGTACTTC.

The rearrangement joins TRBV27 to TRBJ2-2; TRBD2 aligns across 10 bases. The CDR3 consists of 17 residues. The germline CDR1 and CDR2 sequences are MNHEY and SMNVEV (reference sequence). The V and J ends lost 5 bases and 8 bases, in that order; junction bases with no gene match: 14. The CDR3, as DNA: TGTGCCAGCAGTGCCCGGATTGGCGGACTAGCGGCGGGGGAGCTGTTTTTT. Translation gives CASSARIGGLAAGELFF.

The V and J genes are TRBV3-1 (or the pseudogene TRBV3-2) and TRBJ2-5; unclear D gene. V gave up 4 bases and J gave up 2 bases, with 17 bases separating them. The V gene's germline CDR1 is LGHDT and CDR2 YNNKEL (reference sequence). The CDR3 sequence is 16 residues long. CDR3 region: CASSLRGNTHQETQYF. The CDR3 DNA reads as TGTGCCAGCAGCCTGCGCGGCAATACCCATCAAGAGACCCAGTACTTC.

This chain connects TRBV5-4 to TRBJ2-3; 8 bases map to TRBD2. Germline V gene data show CDR1 as SGHNT and CDR2 as YYREEE (reference sequence). Germline trimming cut 2 bases from V and 2 bases from J; bases unmatched to any gene: 7. This CDR3 is 16 amino acids long. CDR3 nucleotide sequence: TGTGCCAGCAGCTTCGCGACGGGAGGGATCACAGATACGCAGTATTTT. Translating gives CASSFATGGITDTQYF. Combining the CDR3 with reference TRBV5-4 and TRBJ2-3 gives the whole variable domain ETGVTQSPTHLIKTRGQQVTLRCSSQSGHNTVSWYQQALGQGPQFIFQYYREEENGRGNFPPRFSGLQFPNYSSELNVNALELDDSALYLCASSFATGGITDTQYFGPGTRLTVL.

V gene TRBV5-5 combines with J gene TRBJ2-2, with 10 nucleotides matching TRBD1. Germline V gives CDR1 SGHKS, CDR2 YYEKEE (reference sequence). CDR3 size: 14 residues. V was pared by 5 bases and J by 7 bases, with 5 bases of the junction left unmatched. The CDR3 sequence: CASRWTGGNGELFF. The CDR3 bases are TGTGCCAGCAGGTGGACAGGGGGGAACGGGGAGCTGTTTTTT.

The chain recombines TRBV5-5 with TRBJ1-1; D is perhaps TRBD1 (6 bases). The CDR3 loop spans 15 amino acids. V was clipped by 7 bases and J by 4 bases, with 20 bases between them. From germline, CDR1 is SGHKS and CDR2 YYEKEE (reference sequence). CDR3 coding DNA: TGTGCCAGCTCAGGAATAATGACAGGCCGCACTGAAGCTTTCTTT. It encodes CASSGIMTGRTEAFF.

In DNA, the CDR3 is TGTGCCAGCAGCCCGGCGGACAGAGTCTATGGCTACACCTTC. Protein: CASSPADRVYGYTF. The V gene is TRBV7-9, the J gene TRBJ1-2; D possibly corresponds to TRBD1 (6 bases). The CDR3 consists of 14 residues. The germline CDR1 and CDR2 sequences are SEHNR and FQNEAQ (reference sequence). V was shortened by 5 bases and J by 4 bases, with 14 bases between the two germline ends.

The chain uses TRBV7-9 and TRBJ2-1, with TRBD2 identical over 8 bases. Germline CDR1 and CDR2: SEHNR and FQNEAQ (reference sequence). V dropped 3 bases and J dropped 8; count of bases not matched to a gene: 15. CDR3 length: 17 residues. CDR3 sequence: CASSFYRGLLAEDEQFF. The CDR3 DNA follows: TGTGCCAGCAGCTTTTACCGGGGCCTACTAGCGGAGGATGAGCAGTTCTTC.

The rearrangement joins TRBV30 to TRBJ1-5; D might be TRBD1 (6 bases). The ends were cut back, 0 bases at V and 5 bases at J, with 11 bases in the middle. Germline CDR1 and CDR2: GTSNPN and SVGIG (reference sequence). The CDR3 spans 14 residues. The CDR3 DNA reads TGTGCCTGGAGTGTATCTGGGGGCGATCAGCCCCAGCATTTT. It encodes CAWSVSGGDQPQHF.

This rearrangement joins TRBV6-1 to TRBJ1-1; possibly TRBD1 for D (5 bases). The germline CDR1 and CDR2 sequences are MNHNS and SASEGT. This CDR3 region has 12 residues. V was trimmed by 1 base and J by 9 bases, leaving 9 bases between them. The chain's CDR3 is CASSEGLGQAFF. Here the CDR3 DNA reads TGTGCCAGCAGTGAAGGTTTGGGGCAAGCTTTCTTT.

The chain is built from TRBV27 and TRBJ2-1; 7 nucleotides line up with TRBD2. Germline trimming cut 2 bases from V and 4 bases from J; bases unmatched to any gene: 5. The CDR3 has 15 amino acids. Germline CDR1 reads MNHEY; CDR2 reads SMNVEV (reference sequence). For the CDR3, the DNA is TGTGCCAGCAGTTTAAGAGGACTAGGTTACAATGAGCAGTTCTTC. Amino acid sequence: CASSLRGLGYNEQFF.

The V and J genes are TRBV18 and TRBJ2-2; TRBD1 matches 9 bases. The germline V gene encodes CDR1 KGHSH and CDR2 LQKENI. The trim removed 4 bases at V and 6 bases at J, leaving 6 bases unmatched. CDR3 length equals 15 residues. The CDR3 protein is CASSQWNRGPGELFF. In DNA form, the CDR3 reads TGTGCCAGCTCACAATGGAACAGGGGGCCCGGGGAGCTGTTTTTT.

V and J are TRBV9 and TRBJ1-1; D might be TRBD1 (5 bases). The V gene's germline CDR1 is SGDLS and CDR2 YYNGEE. V lost 0 bases to trimming and J lost 5 bases, with 11 bases between them. The CDR3 totals 14 residues. As DNA, the CDR3 is TGTGCCAGCAGCGTAGTTGACAGAGTAACTGAAGCTTTCTTT. The encoded protein is CASSVVDRVTEAFF.

The chain recombines TRBV6-6 with TRBJ1-6, with D perhaps TRBD1 (6 bases). The CDR3 totals 13 residues. CDR1 and CDR2 (germline): MNHNY, SVGAGI (reference sequence). Trimming cost V 7 bases and J 8 bases, with 12 bases left between them. CDR3 nucleotides: TGTGCCAGCACCTCAGGGGTTTATTCACCCCTCCACTTT. Translated, it gives CASTSGVYSPLHF.

The CDR3 DNA reads as TGCGCCAGCAGCGGACTAGCGGGGGTGTACAATGAGCAGTTCTTC. It encodes CASSGLAGVYNEQFF. The V and J genes are TRBV5-1 and TRBJ2-1; 13 positions agree with TRBD2. The junction had 2 bases not matched to a gene; V was cut back by 4 bases and J by 4 bases. Germline CDR1 is SGHRS and CDR2 is YFSETQ. CDR3 length: 15 residues.

The V call is TRBV6-5, the J call TRBJ2-3; 8 bases agree with TRBD2. J lost 4 bases, V lost 6 bases, and 6 bases had no gene match. Germline CDR1 reads MNHEY; CDR2 reads SVGAGI. The CDR3 runs to 14 residues. CDR3 amino acids: CASSGTSFPDTQYF. DNA of the CDR3: TGTGCCAGCAGCGGGACTAGTTTCCCAGATACGCAGTATTTT.

The chain combines TRBV6-5 with TRBJ1-5; 10 bases line up with TRBD1. The V and J ends lost 2 bases and 6 bases, in that order; junction bases with no gene match: 4. The V gene's germline CDR1 is MNHEY and CDR2 SVGAGI. The CDR3 is 15 amino acids. The CDR3 protein is CASSYTGDRGQPQHF. CDR3 coding DNA: TGTGCCAGCAGTTACACCGGGGACAGGGGTCAGCCCCAGCATTTT.

The rearrangement joins TRBV2 to TRBJ1-6; no clear D. The CDR3 length is 16 residues. Trimming took 8 bases from V and 0 from J, leaving 14 bases between them. Germline CDR1 reads SNHLY; CDR2 reads FYNNEI. This CDR3 is CASLSDRSSYNSPLHF. The CDR3 bases are TGTGCCAGCTTATCAGACCGGAGCTCCTATAATTCACCCCTCCACTTT.

V gene TRBV9 combines with J gene TRBJ1-2; 8 bases are a match to TRBD1. Germline V gene lookup returns CDR1 SGDLS and CDR2 YYNGEE. The CDR3 has 15 residues. Trimming took 0 bases from V and 5 from J; bases not matched to a gene: 6. The CDR3 DNA sequence: TGTGCCAGCAGCGTAGCTCGGGGACAGGCATATGGCTACACCTTC. Its protein product is CASSVARGQAYGYTF.

This clone was detected once. The chain carries TRBV7-6 and TRBJ1-5; D call uncertain. Germline values: CDR1 SGHVS, CDR2 FNYEAQ. V gave up 5 bases and J gave up 0 bases, with 14 bases separating them. The CDR3 totals 16 residues. CDR3 bases: TGTGCCAGCAGCCCCTTCGGGGTTTATAGCAATCAGCCCCAGCATTTT. Translation gives CASSPFGVYSNQPQHF.

The chain has TRBV7-2 and TRBJ1-1, with 10 bases aligning to TRBD1. The length of the CDR3 is 12 residues. Trimming removed 4 bases from V and 9 bases from J; junction bases left unmatched: 2. Germline V gene data show CDR1 as SGHTA and CDR2 as FQGNSA. CDR3 bases: TGTGCCAGCAGCTGGGGACAGGGGAAAGCTTTCTTT. Translated, it gives CASSWGQGKAFF.

This chain connects TRBV12-3 or TRBV12-4 to TRBJ2-7; D may be TRBD2 (6 bases). Trimming pared 6 bases from V and 6 bases from J, leaving 15 bases between. The length of the CDR3 is 13 residues. CDR3 coding DNA: TGTGCCAGCAGACCGGGACTCCCTGGCGAGCAGTACTTC. Translation gives CASRPGLPGEQYF.

J is TRBJ1-1 and V is TRBV27; D is perhaps TRBD1 (6 bases). Trimming cost V 1 base and J 9 bases, with 15 bases left between them. The CDR3 is made up of 14 amino acids. Germline V lookup: CDR1 MNHEY, CDR2 SMNVEV (reference sequence). CDR3 bases: TGTGCCAGCAGTTTATACCCGGGGGGCACGAAAGCTTTCTTT. As protein: CASSLYPGGTKAFF.

In DNA, the CDR3 is TGTGCCAGCAGCTTTTGGGACAGGGCTAACTATGGCTACACCTTC. This gives the protein CASSFWDRANYGYTF. The J gene is TRBJ1-2, the V gene TRBV7-9, with 9 bases that match TRBD1. This CDR3 is built from 15 residues. Unmatched junction bases numbered 2, after V lost 3 bases and J lost 0 bases. CDR1 SEHNR and CDR2 FQNEAQ come from the germline V gene (reference sequence). Complete variable domain (other parts from reference TRBV7-9 and TRBJ1-2): DTGVSQNPRHKITKRGQNVTFRCDPISEHNRLYWYRQTLGQGPEFLTYFQNEAQLEKSRLLSDRFSAERPKGSFSTLEIQRTEQGDSAMYLCASSFWDRANYGYTFGSGTRLTVV.

CDR3 DNA sequence: TGTGCCAGCAGCTTTCGACAGGGTGATGGCTACACCTTC. It is translated as CASSFRQGDGYTF. The chain combines TRBV7-2 with TRBJ1-2, with 7 positions matching TRBD1. This CDR3 has 13 amino acids. The ends lost 3 bases at V and 6 bases at J; junction bases unmatched: 4. Germline V CDR1 and CDR2: SGHTA, FQGNSA.

Details on this clone: The same CDR3 also results from other DNA sequences found in this sample. The chain combines TRBV24-1 with TRBJ2-3; no definite D call. Germline lookup yields CDR1 KGHDR and CDR2 SFDVKD. Trimming shortened V by 2 bases and J by 1 base, and 6 bases separated the two germline ends. This CDR3 spans 14 amino acids. The CDR3 region has the DNA TGTGCCACCAGTGATTCCCGGGGCACAGATACGCAGTATTTT. Amino acid sequence: CATSDSRGTDTQYF.

The chain employs TRBV4-2 and TRBJ2-5, with a tentative D call TRBD2 (7 bases). CDR3 length equals 16 residues. From germline, CDR1 is LGHNA and CDR2 YNFKEQ. V lost 0 bases and J lost 7, with 18 bases in between. Here the CDR3 reads CASSQDLAGAVGTQYF. In nucleotides, the CDR3 is TGTGCCAGCAGCCAAGATCTGGCGGGGGCCGTCGGGACCCAGTACTTC.